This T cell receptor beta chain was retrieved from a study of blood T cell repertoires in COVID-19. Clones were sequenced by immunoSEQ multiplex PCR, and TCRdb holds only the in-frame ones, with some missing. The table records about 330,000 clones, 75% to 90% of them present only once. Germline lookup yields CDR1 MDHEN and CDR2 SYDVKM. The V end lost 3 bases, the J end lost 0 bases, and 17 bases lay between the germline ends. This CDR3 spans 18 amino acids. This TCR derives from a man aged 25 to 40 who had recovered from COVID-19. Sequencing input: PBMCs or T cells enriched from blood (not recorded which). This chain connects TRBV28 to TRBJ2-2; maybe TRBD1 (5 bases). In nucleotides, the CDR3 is TGTGCCAGCAGTTTTTTGGTCGTACAGGAGTCGAACACCGGGGAGCTGTTTTTT. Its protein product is CASSFLVVQESNTGELFF.